The 5 T cell receptor beta chains listed next were all sequenced from one sample in a study of blood T cells in healthy people across ages. Through a sample-barcoded 5' primer and a J-beta primer mix, a second PCR was run for roughly 7 to 12 cycles. TCRdb re-called the 5' RACE reads through MiXCR, storing one row per CDR3 protein. Of 700,000 or so distinct CDR3 sequences in the sample, roughly two fifths were seen once. Source material: blood. The receptors originated from an elderly man in good health.

V gene TRBV4-2 combines with J gene TRBJ1-5; D call uncertain. Trimming left V 1 base short and J 3 bases short, with 13 bases between. Germline CDR1 and CDR2: LGHNA and YNFKEQ. The CDR3 consists of 16 residues. CDR3 protein: CASSQAPTGDNQPQHF. In nucleotides, the CDR3 is TGTGCCAGCAGCCAAGCCCCGACTGGGGACAATCAGCCCCAGCATTTT.

The V call is TRBV12-3 or TRBV12-4, the J call TRBJ2-3; 11 nucleotides align to TRBD2. The CDR3 has 16 residues. V lost 6 bases and J lost 3; bases outside the gene matches: 8. CDR3 sequence (DNA): TGTGCCAGCAGCCCCTATAGCGGGGGGGCAACAGATACGCAGTATTTT. Translating gives CASSPYSGGATDTQYF.

V usage is TRBV9 and J usage is TRBJ2-1; 13 nucleotides line up with TRBD2. CDR3 size: 16 residues. Trimming cost V 3 bases and J 9 bases; bases outside gene matches: 9. In germline, CDR1 is SGDLS, CDR2 YYNGEE. CDR3 in amino acids: CASSAPTSGRAGEQFF. The CDR3 DNA sequence: TGTGCCAGCAGCGCTCCCACTAGCGGGAGGGCCGGTGAGCAGTTCTTC.

The V gene is TRBV7-2, the J gene TRBJ2-1; TRBD2 agrees at 7 bases. The CDR3 has 16 residues. The germline V gene encodes CDR1 SGHTA and CDR2 FQGNSA. Germline trimming cut 5 bases from V and 0 bases from J; bases unmatched to any gene: 7. The CDR3 is CASSPPGTTSYNEQFF. The DNA of the CDR3 is TGTGCCAGCAGCCCCCCCGGGACTACCTCCTACAATGAGCAGTTCTTC.

The chain uses TRBV20-1 and TRBJ2-1; no clear D. The CDR3 spans 14 residues. CDR1 is DFQATT, CDR2 SNEGSKA, per germline (reference sequence). The germline V and J ends were trimmed by 2 bases and 0 bases, with 8 bases remaining between them. The CDR3 sequence: CSARLDNSYNEQFF. Here the CDR3 DNA reads TGCAGTGCTAGACTAGACAACTCCTACAATGAGCAGTTCTTC.